Detailed here is one TCR beta chain. Its cognate antigen has yet to be identified. Base-call qualities are not available, and no considerably larger clone is one nucleotide away. Reads for this sample came from an Illumina HiSeq 1500. The public reads were reprocessed in TCRdb via fastp at Q25 and MiXCR, keeping in-frame beta chains. Here each entry gathers all rows of one CDR3 protein and keeps the most common genes and DNA. For this sample there are approximately 590,000 distinct CDR3 sequences; about 39% appear just once. The ten largest make up around 50% of the sample. In the paper's terms, the treatment or condition label means: in vitro stimulation with specific CMV peptide epitopes to enrich CMV-specific T cells. The CDR3 sequence holds 15 residues, the cysteine and phenylalanine included. Only the CDR3 portion is preserved as DNA: 45 bases, with reading frame beginning at the first base. The germline V gene (reference sequence) yields DFQATT for CDR1 and SNEGSKA for CDR2. At the junction V is shortened by 0 bases and J by 3 bases, with 11 bases in between.

The sample originates from a study of T cell repertoires in cytomegalovirus infection (dated by TCRdb to between 2018 and 2020). Background on the whole study: Peptide stimulations targeted recently identified HLA-C-restricted CMV epitopes, whose presentation resists viral immunomodulation, together with well-studied HLA-B-restricted epitopes. Because public TCR beta signatures pointed to carriage of CMV infection together with the matching HLA type, the HLA type of each donor mattered for the analysis.

Study-level results and caveats: The ex vivo response was dominated by HLA-C-restricted CMV-specific TCR beta clonotypes, which also provided the single most frequent clonotype in two of eight donors. Carriers of CMV infection plus the relevant HLA type were discriminated by the cumulative frequency of public TCR beta family members in the study cohort and in an independent roughly 350-donor cohort.

This receptor was taken from a human donor in good health (CMV status not recorded). Some clones in this sample may be carry-over from other donors' samples. This chain joins TRBV20-1 to TRBJ2-2; the D segment could be TRBD1, given 6 matching bases. Source: cultured PBMCs, taken from culture after CMV antigen stimulation. The nucleotide sequence reads TGCAGTGCTAGAGACCGGACAGCCTACACCGGGGAGCTGTTTTTT. This is translated as CSARDRTAYTGELFF.